These T cell receptor beta chains were read from a single sample in a study of CD8 T cells in ankylosing spondylitis. TCRdb reprocessed the 5' RACE reads with MiXCR, giving one entry per CDR3 protein. The sample holds about 200,000 distinct CDR3 sequences, 9.5% to 15% seen once. The source material was blood, either unsorted or a sorted T cell fraction (not recorded which). All receptors derive from a male donor with ankylosing spondylitis or in good health (not recorded which). Each CDR3 is given with its conserved first and last residue. Each record gives: clone size, V gene, D gene, J gene, CDR3 DNA, CDR3 protein. The D gene is left open where the match is weak. Clone size is given for some rows only: seen once, a few or many times, or a class if the clone is expanded.

>few|TRBV9|TRBD2|TRBJ2-2
TGTGCCAGCAGCGTTGGGCTAGCGGGGGGCCTGAACACCGGGGAGCTGTTTTTT
CASSVGLAGGLNTGELFF
>-|TRBV5-1|TRBD1|TRBJ1-5
TGCGCCAGCAGCCCCGGGACAGCCCAGAATCAGCCCCAGCATTTT
CASSPGTAQNQPQHF
>few|TRBV20-1|TRBD2|TRBJ2-1
TGCAGTGCTAGGTTGGGACTAGTGAATGAGCAGTTCTTC
CSARLGLVNEQFF
>-|TRBV2|-|TRBJ2-7
TGTGCCGGAGAGGAGCTCCGCTACGAGCAGTACTTC
CAGEELRYEQYF
>few|TRBV20-1|-|TRBJ2-1
TGCAGTGCTGTGGACGGATCAAGCTCCTACAATGAGCAGTTCTTC
CSAVDGSSSYNEQFF
>few|TRBV9|-|TRBJ2-2
TGTGCCAGCAGCGTAGCTACGTGGGACTCAGCCGGGGAGCTGTTTTTT
CASSVATWDSAGELFF
>few|TRBV2|TRBD1|TRBJ2-7
TGTGCCAGCCAAGACAGGGGCTTCTCCTACGAGCAGTACTTC
CASQDRGFSYEQYF
>few|TRBV10-2|-|TRBJ2-2
TGCGCCAGCAGTGAGGACTTAATTTCGAACACCGGGGAGCTGTTTTTT
CASSEDLISNTGELFF
>few|TRBV6-1|-|TRBJ2-3
TGTGCCAGCAGTAGCCGGGCCCCGGATTCTCCAGATACGCAGTATTTT
CASSSRAPDSPDTQYF
>-|TRBV4-1|TRBD2|TRBJ2-5
TGCGCCAGCAGCCAAGATTGGAGCGGGGGGGCTGGAGAGACCCAGTACTTC
CASSQDWSGGAGETQYF
>many|TRBV7-9|-|TRBJ2-1
TGTGCCAGCACGAGCTTCGCCGGTGAGCAGTTCTTC
CASTSFAGEQFF
>few|TRBV21-1|-|TRBJ2-1
TGTGCCAGCAGCATAGACAGGGGTTCCTACAATGAGCAGTTCTTC
CASSIDRGSYNEQFF
>few|TRBV6-5|-|TRBJ1-5
TGTGCCAGCAGTTACGGGGGAATCGGTCAGCCCCAGCATTTT
CASSYGGIGQPQHF
>few|TRBV5-6|-|TRBJ2-7
TGTGCCAGCAGCTGGCTACATGCGAAGGAGTCCTACGAGCAGTACTTC
CASSWLHAKESYEQYF
>-|TRBV2|-|TRBJ2-1
TGTGCCAGCAGCACAGCGGGTAGCTCCTACAATGAGCAGTTCTTC
CASSTAGSSYNEQFF
>-|TRBV3-1|-|TRBJ2-1
TGTGCCAGCAGCCAAGATGGCGGCGACTACAATGAGCAGTTCTTC
CASSQDGGDYNEQFF
>-|TRBV25-1|-|TRBJ1-6
TGTGCCAGCAGTGAAACAGGAAATAATTCACCCCTCCACTTT
CASSETGNNSPLHF
>-|TRBV6-5|TRBD1|TRBJ2-5
TGTGCCAGCAGTTCCCCGGACAGGGGGCTGGAGACCCAGTACTTC
CASSSPDRGLETQYF
>-|TRBV4-1|TRBD2|TRBJ2-1
TGCGCCAGCAGCCAACAACCTCTAGCGGGAGTTTCTGAGCAGTTCTTC
CASSQQPLAGVSEQFF
>few|TRBV29-1|-|TRBJ1-1
TGCAGCGTTGAAGACCCCGGGACCGCTAACACTGAAGCTTTCTTT
CSVEDPGTANTEAFF
>-|TRBV29-1|-|TRBJ1-4
TGCAGCGTTGTGGGGACGGAGAAGTATGAAAAACTGTTTTTT
CSVVGTEKYEKLFF
>-|TRBV14|-|TRBJ2-7
TGTGCCAGCAGCCAAGAGGGTCTGCCAGGCACCTACGAGCAGTACTTC
CASSQEGLPGTYEQYF
>many|TRBV5-1|TRBD2|TRBJ2-7
TGCGCCAGCAGCCGACGTGGGGGGGACTCCTACGAGCAGTACTTC
CASSRRGGDSYEQYF
>-|TRBV6-5|-|TRBJ2-1
TGTGCCAGCAGTTACTCGGGGGACAACTCACCCCTACGGAATGAGCAGTTCTTC
CASSYSGDNSPLRNEQFF
>-|TRBV4-1|TRBD1|TRBJ2-7
TGCGCCAGCAGCCAAGGCCCCGGACAGGGATCCTACGAGCAGTACTTC
CASSQGPGQGSYEQYF
>few|TRBV10-2|TRBD1|TRBJ2-4
TGCGCCAGCAGAAGCGACAGGGGAGCCAAAAACATTCAGTACTTC
CASRSDRGAKNIQYF
>few|TRBV25-1|-|TRBJ1-5
TGTGCCAGCAGTGATATACAGGGTGGGCAGCCCCAGCATTTT
CASSDIQGGQPQHF
>few|TRBV5-6|-|TRBJ2-1
TGTGCCAGCAGCTTGGAGGCGCTTGAGCAGTTCTTC
CASSLEALEQFF
>few|TRBV15|-|TRBJ1-4
TGTGCCACCAGGAATACCGGGACCCTTATTTTTGCTAATGAAAAACTGTTTTTT
CATRNTGTLIFANEKLFF
>-|TRBV11-3|TRBD1|TRBJ2-7
TGTGCCAGCAGCTTTGGACAGGGGGTTTACGAGCAGTACTTC
CASSFGQGVYEQYF
>-|TRBV4-2|-|TRBJ1-1
TGTGCCAGCAGCCAAGCGGACGGGGAAGCTTTCTTT
CASSQADGEAFF
>few|TRBV6-1|-|TRBJ2-2
TGTGCCAGCAGCCCAAACGGGGACACCGGGGAGCTGTTTTTT
CASSPNGDTGELFF
>few|TRBV11-2|-|TRBJ2-3
TGTGCCAGCACCAAATTACCGGGAGAAGGAGAAACAGATACGCAGTATTTT
CASTKLPGEGETDTQYF
>few|TRBV6-5|-|TRBJ2-3
TGTGCCAGCAGTTACTCGTCCAGGGAATTAGGTGGAGATACGCAGTATTTT
CASSYSSRELGGDTQYF
>-|TRBV5-1|-|TRBJ2-5
TGCGCCAGCAGGGAAAGGACGGGAAAAGAGACCCAGTACTTC
CASRERTGKETQYF
>-|TRBV2|TRBD2|TRBJ2-1
TGTGCCAGCAGTCCATCCAGCGGGAGGGCCCACAATGAGCAGTTCTTC
CASSPSSGRAHNEQFF
>-|TRBV30|TRBD1|TRBJ1-1
TGTGCCTGGAGTGTACGGTGGGACAGGAGGAACACTGAAGCTTTCTTT
CAWSVRWDRRNTEAFF
>-|TRBV6-5|TRBD2|TRBJ2-7
TGTGCCAGCAGTTTTAGCGGGCCCTACGAGCAGTACTTC
CASSFSGPYEQYF
>few|TRBV7-9|-|TRBJ2-1
TGTGCCAGCAGCCCCGTTAAGGATGAGCAGTTCTTC
CASSPVKDEQFF
>-|TRBV6-1|TRBD1|TRBJ1-5
TGTGCCAGCAGTACCCGGGGGGGACAGGCTAATCAGCCCCAGCATTTT
CASSTRGGQANQPQHF
>few|TRBV9|TRBD2|TRBJ2-2
TGTGCCAGCAGTCCTGGGACTAGCGGGGGGGCCGAGACCGGGGAGCTGTTTTTT
CASSPGTSGGAETGELFF
>-|TRBV20-1|-|TRBJ2-7
TGCAGTGGAAAAACAGGGAAGGGGGAGCAGTACTTC
CSGKTGKGEQYF
>few|TRBV27|TRBD2|TRBJ2-2
TGTGCCAGCCGCCCCGGGGGGGCCGGGGAGCTGTTTTTT
CASRPGGAGELFF
>few|TRBV7-9|-|TRBJ1-5
TGTGCCAGCAGCGCTGAGGGCCGCCCGGCCCAGCATTTT
CASSAEGRPAQHF
>many|TRBV24-1|-|TRBJ2-3
TGTGCCACCCTGAAGAAGGATACGCAGTATTTT
CATLKKDTQYF